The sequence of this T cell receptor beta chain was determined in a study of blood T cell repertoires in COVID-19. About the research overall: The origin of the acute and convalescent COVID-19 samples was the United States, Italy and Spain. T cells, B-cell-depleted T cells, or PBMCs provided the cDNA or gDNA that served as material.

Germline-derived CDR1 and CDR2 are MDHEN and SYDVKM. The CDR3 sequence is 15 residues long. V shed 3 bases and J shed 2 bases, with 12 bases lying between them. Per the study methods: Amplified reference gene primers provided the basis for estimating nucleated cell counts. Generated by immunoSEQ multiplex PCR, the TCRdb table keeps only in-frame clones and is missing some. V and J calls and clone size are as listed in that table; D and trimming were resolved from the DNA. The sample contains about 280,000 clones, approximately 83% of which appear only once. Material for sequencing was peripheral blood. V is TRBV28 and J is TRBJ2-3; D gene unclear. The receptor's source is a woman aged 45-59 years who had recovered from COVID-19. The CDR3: CASSFGWAITDTQYF. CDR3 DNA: TGTGCCAGCAGTTTTGGGTGGGCGATCACAGATACGCAGTATTTT.